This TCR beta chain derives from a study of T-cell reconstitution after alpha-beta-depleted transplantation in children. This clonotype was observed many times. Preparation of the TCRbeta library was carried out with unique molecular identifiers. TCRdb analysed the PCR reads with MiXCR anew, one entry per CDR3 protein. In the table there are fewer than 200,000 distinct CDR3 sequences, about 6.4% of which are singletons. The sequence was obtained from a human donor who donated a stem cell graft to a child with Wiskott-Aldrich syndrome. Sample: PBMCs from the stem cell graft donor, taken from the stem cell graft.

CDR3 bases: TGTGCCAGCAGGCCGACAGGGGTCTACGAGCAGTACTTC. This translates into CASRPTGVYEQYF. The chain has TRBV6-5 and TRBJ2-7, with 8 bases aligning to TRBD1. The V gene end was trimmed by 6 bases and the J gene end by 3 bases; junction bases not matched to a gene: 4. CDR3 length: 13 amino acids. Germline loops: CDR1 MNHEY, CDR2 SVGAGI.